A selection of T cell receptor beta chains follows, all from one sample in a study of OX40 agonist ivuxolimab in advanced cancers. Clones were sequenced by immunoSEQ multiplex PCR, and TCRdb holds only the in-frame ones, with some missing. This table has roughly 30,000 clones, approximately 88% appearing once. The sequencing used CD4+ or CD8+ T cells sorted from blood, collected in a trial of the OX40 agonist ivuxolimab. These receptors were taken from an adult with an advanced solid tumor such as melanoma, head and neck, liver or kidney cancer. Both conserved end residues are part of each CDR3. Each record gives: V gene, D gene, J gene, clone size, CDR3 protein, CDR3 DNA. D genes are given only for firm matches. A row's size may be missing; if present it is once, few, many or a size class.

V gene: TRBV6-5; D gene: .; J gene: TRBJ2-5; clone size: .; CDR3 protein: CASSYSTRAPQETQYF; CDR3 DNA: TGTGCCAGCAGTTACTCAACCCGGGCTCCCCAAGAGACCCAGTACTTC
V gene: TRBV4-2; D gene: .; J gene: TRBJ1-2; clone size: .; CDR3 protein: CASSQDRQGREGYTF; CDR3 DNA: TGTGCCAGCAGCCAAGATCGTCAGGGGCGGGAGGGCTACACCTTC
V gene: TRBV7-9; D gene: .; J gene: TRBJ1-1; clone size: once; CDR3 protein: CASSLDVPGGEAFF; CDR3 DNA: TGTGCCAGCAGCTTAGATGTTCCGGGCGGTGAAGCTTTCTTT
V gene: TRBV15; D gene: TRBD1; J gene: TRBJ1-1; clone size: .; CDR3 protein: CATSPTGVNTEAFF; CDR3 DNA: TGTGCCACCAGCCCGACAGGGGTTAACACTGAAGCTTTCTTT
V gene: TRBV6-5; D gene: TRBD1; J gene: TRBJ1-1; clone size: .; CDR3 protein: CASSYSGQMNTEAFF; CDR3 DNA: TGTGCCAGCAGTTACTCGGGACAGATGAACACTGAAGCTTTCTTT
V gene: TRBV6-5; D gene: TRBD1; J gene: TRBJ2-7; clone size: .; CDR3 protein: CASTGQGSYEQYF; CDR3 DNA: TGTGCCAGCACTGGACAGGGCTCCTACGAGCAGTACTTC
V gene: TRBV4-3; D gene: TRBD1; J gene: TRBJ1-3; clone size: once; CDR3 protein: CASSQAGTAGNTIYF; CDR3 DNA: TGCGCCAGCAGCCAAGCCGGGACAGCTGGAAACACCATATATTTT
V gene: TRBV6-1; D gene: .; J gene: TRBJ1-5; clone size: .; CDR3 protein: CASSPTGSQPQHF; CDR3 DNA: TGTGCCAGCAGCCCCACAGGGAGTCAGCCCCAGCATTTT
V gene: TRBV2; D gene: .; J gene: TRBJ1-5; clone size: few; CDR3 protein: CASSSNNQPQHF; CDR3 DNA: TGTGCCAGCAGCTCAAACAATCAGCCCCAGCATTTT
V gene: TRBV6-5; D gene: .; J gene: TRBJ2-7; clone size: .; CDR3 protein: CASSTPYEQYF; CDR3 DNA: TGTGCCAGCAGTACCCCATACGAGCAGTACTTC
V gene: TRBV19; D gene: .; J gene: TRBJ1-1; clone size: .; CDR3 protein: CASSLTVNTEAFF; CDR3 DNA: TGTGCCAGTAGTCTAACAGTGAACACTGAAGCTTTCTTT
V gene: TRBV7-9; D gene: .; J gene: TRBJ2-1; clone size: once; CDR3 protein: CASSFSSSYNEQFF; CDR3 DNA: TGTGCCAGCAGCTTTAGTAGTTCCTACAATGAGCAGTTCTTC
V gene: TRBV5-6; D gene: .; J gene: TRBJ1-1; clone size: once; CDR3 protein: CASSLGYGGLTEAFF; CDR3 DNA: TGTGCCAGCAGCTTGGGTTATGGGGGGCTCACTGAAGCTTTCTTT
V gene: TRBV13; D gene: .; J gene: TRBJ2-6; clone size: .; CDR3 protein: CASISGRAGANVLTF; CDR3 DNA: TGTGCCAGCATTTCCGGAAGGGCTGGGGCCAACGTCCTGACTTTC
V gene: TRBV7-9; D gene: .; J gene: TRBJ2-4; clone size: .; CDR3 protein: CASSPPTEGDIQYF; CDR3 DNA: TGTGCCAGCAGCCCACCCACCGAAGGGGACATTCAGTACTTC
V gene: TRBV6-5; D gene: .; J gene: TRBJ2-3; clone size: .; CDR3 protein: CASSYSSRGTQYF; CDR3 DNA: TGTGCCAGCAGTTACTCCTCCCGAGGTACGCAGTATTTT
V gene: TRBV11-2; D gene: TRBD2; J gene: TRBJ2-1; clone size: .; CDR3 protein: CASSFSLAGGAFF; CDR3 DNA: TGTGCCAGCAGCTTCTCACTAGCGGGAGGCGCCTTCTTC
V gene: TRBV5-1; D gene: TRBD1; J gene: TRBJ2-7; clone size: .; CDR3 protein: CASSLGAGGYYEQYF; CDR3 DNA: TGCGCCAGCAGCTTGGGAGCAGGGGGCTACTACGAGCAGTACTTC
V gene: TRBV7-9; D gene: TRBD1; J gene: TRBJ2-5; clone size: .; CDR3 protein: CASSLRDREQETQYF; CDR3 DNA: TGTGCCAGCAGCCTCCGGGACAGAGAACAAGAGACCCAGTACTTC
V gene: TRBV2; D gene: .; J gene: TRBJ1-5; clone size: .; CDR3 protein: CASSDPRVNQPQHF; CDR3 DNA: TGTGCCAGCAGTGATCCCAGGGTAAATCAGCCCCAGCATTTT
V gene: TRBV5-6; D gene: .; J gene: TRBJ2-2; clone size: .; CDR3 protein: CASSLGGVGGELFF; CDR3 DNA: TGTGCCAGCAGCTTGGGAGGAGTTGGCGGGGAGCTGTTTTTT
V gene: TRBV14; D gene: TRBD1; J gene: TRBJ2-2; clone size: .; CDR3 protein: CASSQDSNRGRTGELFF; CDR3 DNA: TGTGCCAGCAGCCAAGATTCTAACAGGGGAAGAACCGGGGAGCTGTTTTTT
V gene: TRBV7-2; D gene: TRBD1; J gene: TRBJ1-2; clone size: .; CDR3 protein: CASRRQGNGYTF; CDR3 DNA: TGTGCCAGCAGGAGACAGGGAAATGGCTACACCTTC
V gene: TRBV2; D gene: TRBD2; J gene: TRBJ2-1; clone size: once; CDR3 protein: CASSEVGSGRAFLEQFF; CDR3 DNA: TGTGCCAGCAGTGAAGTAGGGAGCGGGAGGGCTTTTCTTGAGCAGTTCTTC
V gene: TRBV7-9; D gene: .; J gene: TRBJ2-5; clone size: few; CDR3 protein: CASSLDDLTQYF; CDR3 DNA: TGTGCCAGCAGCTTAGACGACTTGACCCAGTACTTC
V gene: TRBV14; D gene: .; J gene: TRBJ2-1; clone size: .; CDR3 protein: CASSQVPSTEQFF; CDR3 DNA: TGTGCCAGCAGCCAAGTCCCCTCCACCGAGCAGTTCTTC